This entry is about one T cell receptor (beta chain). Its antigen is currently unknown. The V gene lost 4 bases and the J gene lost 6 bases, with 10 bases spanning the gap. There are 13 residues in the CDR3. The germline gives CDR1 ENHRY, CDR2 SYGVKD. This specimen comes from a study of cytomegalovirus exposure and HLA in healthy donors. Study results and limitations: Researchers reportedly found TCR beta sequences accurately predicted most subjects' HLA-A and HLA-B alleles.

Amplification used 60 Vbeta primers and 13 Jbeta primers. Profiling relied on immunoSEQ multiplex PCR, and the TCRdb table lists in-frame clones only, not all of them. The data show roughly 190,000 clones, 81% seen once. Sequences were obtained from PBMCs. The V call is TRBV10-3, the J call TRBJ2-1; maybe TRBD1 (7 bases). The receptor was isolated from a man younger than 35 in good health and CMV-seronegative. The CDR3 reads CAISGQGGNEQFF. In nucleotides, the CDR3 is TGTGCCATCAGTGGCCAGGGGGGCAATGAGCAGTTCTTC.